This T cell receptor beta chain is drawn from a study of glioma-infiltrating T cells. Study information: Before surgery, glioma patients received dexamethasone for at most six days.

This CDR3 is 15 amino acids long. Per the germline V gene, CDR1 is MNHEY and CDR2 is SVGEGT. Regarding this clonotype: Since a much larger clone is just one base distant, this may be a read error.

TCR alpha and beta CDR3 regions were amplified from RNA using iRepertoire nested multiplex PCR. MiXCR was run by TCRdb on the multiplex PCR reads, yielding one entry per CDR3 protein. The profile shows more than 300,000 distinct CDR3 sequences, roughly two fifths of them singletons. The sequenced sample consisted of glioma tissue, nonneoplastic brain tissue, or PBMCs (not recorded which). The sequence derives from a human donor with low-grade glioma or glioblastoma, undergoing nonglioma brain surgery, or in good health (not recorded which). The chain joins TRBV6-2 or TRBV6-3 to TRBJ2-2; TRBD1 matches at 7 bases. The CDR3: CASSYRGPGTGELVF. The CDR3 coding sequence is TGTGCCAGCAGTTACAGGGGGCCTGGCACCGGGGAGCTGGTTTTT.